The T cell receptor beta chain described here comes from a study of cytomegalovirus exposure and HLA in healthy donors. Study-wide findings and caveats: Most subjects had HLA-A and HLA-B alleles reportedly predicted accurately by TCR beta sequences.

This PCR relied on a set of 60 Vbeta primers and 13 Jbeta primers. The table came from immunoSEQ multiplex PCR; TCRdb's copy has only in-frame clones and leaves some out. The sample consists of some 85,000 clones, around 78% of them appearing once. This CDR3 has 15 residues. V was shortened by 3 bases and J by 4 bases, with 16 bases between the two germline ends. Germline CDR1 reads SGHAT; CDR2 reads FQDESV (reference sequence). As to this clone: Its specificity is unknown.

This sequence originates from a man in his late teens or twenties in good health and CMV-seropositive. Sequenced sample: PBMCs. This rearrangement joins TRBV11-1 to TRBJ2-7, with D perhaps matching TRBD2 (6 bases). The CDR3 DNA reads TGTGCCAGCAGCTTGCGATCGACTAGTGTTTACGAGCAGTACTTC. It yields the protein CASSLRSTSVYEQYF.